Each of the 32 T cell receptor beta chains below was sequenced from the same sample in a study of blood T cell repertoires in COVID-19. The table came from immunoSEQ multiplex PCR; TCRdb's copy has only in-frame clones and leaves some out. The sample holds over 70,000 clones; about four fifths are singletons and the top ten take around 27%. Sequenced: peripheral blood. These receptors all come from a human donor in a cohort sampled during active COVID-19.

The genes are TRBV4-2 and TRBJ2-5, with D possibly being TRBD1 (5 bases). The germline gives CDR1 LGHNA, CDR2 YNFKEQ. Trimming took 3 bases from V and 5 from J, leaving 7 bases between them. The CDR3 runs 12 residues. The CDR3 reads CASSQGRETQYF. DNA of the CDR3: TGTGCCAGCAGCCAGGGGCGGGAGACCCAGTACTTC.

V and J are TRBV7-2 and TRBJ2-7, with D possibly being TRBD1 (6 bases). This CDR3 has 13 residues. Germline assignment: CDR1 SGHTA and CDR2 FQGNSA. The ends were cut back, 5 bases at V and 6 bases at J, with 14 bases in the middle. The CDR3 DNA reads TGTGCCAGCAGCCCGTTAACAGGGTTCGAGCAGTACTTC. Its protein is CASSPLTGFEQYF.

This chain uses TRBV4-1 with TRBJ1-2; 8 nucleotides line up with TRBD1. The CDR3 has 16 amino acids. CDR1 and CDR2 (germline): MGHRA, YSYEKL. V gave up 0 bases and J gave up 10 bases; unmatched junction bases: 13. The CDR3: CASSQERRWGQVIYTF. In nucleotides, the CDR3 is TGCGCCAGCAGCCAAGAACGGCGGTGGGGACAGGTGATCTACACCTTC.

This clone appeared a single time. The chain recombines TRBV2 with TRBJ1-2; D uncertain. V was pared by 3 bases and J by 2 bases, with 7 bases between. Germline V gene lookup returns CDR1 SNHLY and CDR2 FYNNEI. This CDR3 has 13 residues. CDR3 amino acids: CASSESGNYGYTF. The CDR3 nucleotides read TGTGCCAGCAGTGAGTCGGGGAACTATGGCTACACCTTC. The entire variable domain, with the rest obtained from reference TRBV2 and TRBJ1-2, is as follows: EPEVTQTPSHQVTQMGQEVILRCVPISNHLYFYWYRQILGQKVEFLVSFYNNEISEKSEIFDDQFSVERPDGSNFTLKIRSTKLEDSAMYFCASSESGNYGYTFGSGTRLTVV.

The V and J genes are TRBV10-3 and TRBJ2-1; 7 nucleotides line up with TRBD1. V dropped 0 bases and J dropped 3; count of bases not matched to a gene: 5. Germline values: CDR1 ENHRY, CDR2 SYGVKD. The CDR3 extends over 16 amino acids. The CDR3 bases are TGTGCCATCAGTGAGTCGACACAGGGGAACTACAATGAGCAGTTCTTC. Translated: CAISESTQGNYNEQFF.

CDR3 nucleotides: TGTGCCAGCAGGCAGAACAGGGAATGGGCTGAAGCTTTCTTT. Protein sequence: CASRQNREWAEAFF. The V gene is TRBV5-6, the J gene TRBJ1-1, with a possible D match to TRBD1 (6 bases). The V gene lost 5 bases and the J gene lost 6 bases, with 17 bases spanning the gap. The CDR3 is 14 amino acids. The germline CDR1 and CDR2 sequences are SGHDT and YYEEEE. The full variable domain, with the rest looked up from reference TRBV5-6 and TRBJ1-1, is DAGVTQSPTHLIKTRGQQVTLRCSPKSGHDTVSWYQQALGQGPQFIFQYYEEEERQRGNFPDRFSGHQFPNYSSELNVNALLLGDSALYLCASRQNREWAEAFFGQGTRLTVV.

This rearrangement joins TRBV6-6 to TRBJ1-5, with TRBD1 as a possible D gene (5 bases). This CDR3 is built from 14 residues. The V gene's germline CDR1 is MNHNY and CDR2 SVGAGI (reference sequence). The V gene lost 6 bases and the J gene lost 4 bases, with 13 bases spanning the gap. For the CDR3, the DNA is TGTGCCAGCAGAACAGGTGAAGCAAATCAGCCCCAGCATTTT. Translation: CASRTGEANQPQHF.

V is TRBV27 and J is TRBJ2-3, with D possibly TRBD2 on 7 matching bases. The CDR3 loop spans 14 amino acids. Trimming cost V 5 bases and J 6 bases, with 15 bases left between them. The germline V gene has CDR1 MNHEY and CDR2 SMNVEV (reference sequence). CDR3 loop: CASSLAGAGDTQYF. In DNA form, the CDR3 reads TGTGCCAGCAGTCTGGCGGGGGCGGGGGATACGCAGTATTTT.

The CDR3 coding sequence is TGCGCCAGCAGCTTGAAGGGGTCGGGCTCCTATAATTCACCCCTCCACTTT. Amino acid sequence: CASSLKGSGSYNSPLHF. This rearrangement joins TRBV5-1 to TRBJ1-6; D may be TRBD1 (5 bases). Trimming left V 1 base short and J 0 bases short, with 11 bases between. CDR1 is SGHRS, CDR2 YFSETQ, per germline. The CDR3 is made up of 17 amino acids.

This clone was observed a few times. The chain is built from TRBV18 and TRBJ1-4, with 7 bases aligning to TRBD1. The CDR3 consists of 16 residues. V shed 9 bases, J shed 3 bases, and the junction held 13 bases outside the gene matches. Germline V gene lookup returns CDR1 KGHSH and CDR2 LQKENI. CDR3 region: CASSISTGTANEKLFF. In nucleotides, the CDR3 is TGTGCCAGTTCTATCTCGACCGGGACAGCTAATGAAAAACTGTTTTTT. Using reference TRBV18 and TRBJ1-4 for the parts outside the CDR3, the full variable domain is NAGVMQNPRHLVRRRGQEARLRCSPMKGHSHVYWYRQLPEEGLKFMVYLQKENIIDESGMPKERFSAEFPKEGPSILRIQQVVRGDSAAYFCASSISTGTANEKLFFGSGTQLSVL.

The CDR3 region is CASRPGQYYGYTF. The CDR3 region has the DNA TGTGCCAGCAGGCCAGGGCAATATTATGGCTACACCTTC. The V and J genes are TRBV2 and TRBJ1-2; a possible D gene is TRBD1 (5 bases). Germline V gene lookup returns CDR1 SNHLY and CDR2 FYNNEI. This CDR3 has 13 amino acids. Trimming pared 6 bases from V and 5 bases from J, leaving 13 bases between.

The chain couples TRBV10-3 to TRBJ2-6, with TRBD1 as a possible D gene (7 bases). The V and J ends lost 3 bases and 4 bases respectively, with 13 bases between them. The germline CDR1 and CDR2 sequences are ENHRY and SYGVKD. This CDR3 spans 16 amino acids. The CDR3 is CAISDPTGRGANVLTF. CDR3 nucleotide sequence: TGTGCCATCAGTGATCCGACAGGGAGGGGGGCCAACGTCCTGACTTTC.

J is TRBJ2-3 and V is TRBV7-9; D is unclear. This CDR3 is 13 amino acids long. The germline V gene encodes CDR1 SEHNR and CDR2 FQNEAQ (reference sequence). The V end lost 1 base, the J end lost 4 bases, and 6 bases lay between the germline ends. CDR3 nucleotides: TGTGCCAGCAGCTTAGGAACTCCAGATACGCAGTATTTT. This encodes CASSLGTPDTQYF.

The gene calls are TRBV19 and TRBJ2-2; D possibly corresponds to TRBD2 (5 bases). The CDR3 is 15 residues long. Germline V gene sequence: CDR1 LNHDA, CDR2 SQIVND (reference sequence). V lost 4 bases to trimming and J lost 3 bases, with 12 bases between them. Here the CDR3 DNA reads TGTGCCAGTAGTACTGAACTAGGTCACACCGGGGAGCTGTTTTTT. Amino acid sequence: CASSTELGHTGELFF.

The chain is built from TRBV19 and TRBJ1-1; D unclear. This CDR3 comprises 14 residues. V dropped 9 bases and J dropped 1 base, with 15 bases sitting between them. Per germline, CDR1 LNHDA and CDR2 SQIVND (reference sequence). The CDR3 nucleotides are TGTGCCAGCTATGGTCGGGGAAAGAACACTGAAGCTTTCTTT. Translated: CASYGRGKNTEAFF.

CDR3 protein: CASSQDGGTNEKLFF. CDR3 in DNA: TGTGCCAGCAGCCAGGACGGGGGAACTAATGAAAAACTGTTTTTT. V gene TRBV7-9 combines with J gene TRBJ1-4; tentative D call: TRBD1 (5 bases). CDR1 is SEHNR and CDR2 is FQNEAQ in the germline V gene (reference sequence). The CDR3 consists of 15 residues. V dropped 5 bases and J dropped 1 base, with 11 bases sitting between them.

The chain combines TRBV5-1 with TRBJ2-3, with 8 bases fitting TRBD2. Looked up from germline, CDR1 is SGHRS and CDR2 is YFSETQ. This CDR3 spans 16 amino acids. Losses at the gene ends were 0 bases for V and 1 base for J; bases not matched to a gene: 4. CDR3 in amino acids: CASSLVLRGGTDTQYF. The CDR3 coding sequence is TGCGCCAGCAGCTTGGTTCTGCGGGGGGGCACAGATACGCAGTATTTT.

The genes are TRBV19 and TRBJ2-7, with D maybe TRBD1 (6 bases). The CDR3 totals 12 residues. The V gene's germline CDR1 is LNHDA and CDR2 SQIVND (reference sequence). V was shortened by 5 bases and J by 4 bases, with 9 bases between the two germline ends. The CDR3 protein is CASSADRYEQYF. CDR3 coding DNA: TGTGCCAGTAGTGCGGACAGATACGAGCAGTACTTC.

The V call is TRBV11-2, the J call TRBJ2-1; 10 nucleotides align to TRBD2. V dropped 5 bases and J dropped 2; count of bases not matched to a gene: 6. In germline, CDR1 is SGHAT, CDR2 FQNNGV. The CDR3 consists of 16 residues. The CDR3 is CASSRRSGGAYNEQFF. The CDR3 nucleotides read TGTGCCAGCAGCCGAAGAAGCGGGGGGGCCTACAATGAGCAGTTCTTC.

This chain connects TRBV5-1 to TRBJ1-2; maybe TRBD1 (6 bases). Germline V CDR1 and CDR2: SGHRS, YFSETQ. This CDR3 region has 15 residues. V was trimmed by 4 bases and J by 2 bases, leaving 15 bases between them. CDR3 sequence (DNA): TGCGCCAGCAGCCTAAGTTCCGGGACAAACTATGGCTACACCTTC. This gives the protein CASSLSSGTNYGYTF.

The J gene is TRBJ2-1, the V gene TRBV4-2, with 13 bases matching TRBD2. J lost 2 bases, V lost 3 bases, and 7 bases had no gene match. This CDR3 contains 18 residues. Germline V CDR1 and CDR2: LGHNA, YNFKEQ. The CDR3 sequence: CASSHGTSGEGPYNEQFF. Written as DNA, the CDR3 is TGTGCCAGCAGCCACGGGACTAGCGGGGAGGGGCCCTACAATGAGCAGTTCTTC.

The chain combines TRBV4-1 with TRBJ2-1, with D possibly being TRBD2 (6 bases). Germline V gene data show CDR1 as MGHRA and CDR2 as YSYEKL. The CDR3 is 15 amino acids. V was cut by 1 base and J by 7 bases, with 14 bases left in between. The CDR3 reads CASSQVGRDRNEQFF. The DNA of the CDR3 is TGCGCCAGCAGCCAAGTGGGGCGGGATCGGAATGAGCAGTTCTTC.

V usage is TRBV9 and J usage is TRBJ1-1; no clear D. CDR3 length equals 14 residues. Trimming pared 4 bases from V and 4 bases from J, leaving 14 bases between. The germline gives CDR1 SGDLS, CDR2 YYNGEE. CDR3 loop: CASSPRVGSTEAFF. The CDR3, as DNA: TGTGCCAGCAGCCCGAGGGTGGGAAGCACTGAAGCTTTCTTT.

This chain connects TRBV18 to TRBJ2-5; 7 bases line up with TRBD2. The length of the CDR3 is 14 residues. Germline V gene sequence: CDR1 KGHSH, CDR2 LQKENI. Germline trimming cut 3 bases from V and 5 bases from J; bases unmatched to any gene: 6. The CDR3: CASSPYQGGETQYF. The CDR3 coding sequence is TGTGCCAGCTCACCTTATCAGGGAGGGGAGACCCAGTACTTC.

The V gene is TRBV5-1, the J gene TRBJ2-7; D not certain. Trimming pared 0 bases from V and 5 bases from J, leaving 6 bases between. The CDR3 loop spans 12 amino acids. CDR1 SGHRS and CDR2 YFSETQ come from the germline V gene. CDR3 DNA sequence: TGCGCCAGCAGCTTGGCCCGGGACGAGCAGTACTTC. As protein: CASSLARDEQYF.

This clone has just a few counts. CDR3 in DNA: TGTGCCAGCGTGGGGGGGGCTGGCTACACCTTC. This sequence encodes CASVGGAGYTF. This sequence joins TRBV25-1 and TRBJ1-2, with a possible D match to TRBD1 (6 bases). The V end lost 8 bases, the J end lost 7 bases, and 11 bases lay between the germline ends. In germline, CDR1 is MGHDK, CDR2 SYGVNS. The CDR3 has 11 amino acids.

The chain links TRBV5-1 to TRBJ1-5; D unclear. CDR1 SGHRS and CDR2 YFSETQ come from the germline V gene. Trimming removed 0 bases at V and 4 bases at J, with 5 bases between. The CDR3 length is 13 residues. In nucleotides, the CDR3 is TGCGCCAGCAGCTTGGACACGAATCAGCCCCAGCATTTT. Residues: CASSLDTNQPQHF.

The CDR3, as DNA: TGCAGCGTTGGCAGCGGGGGTGGCACAGATACGCAGTATTTT. Translating it yields CSVGSGGGTDTQYF. This sequence joins TRBV29-1 and TRBJ2-3; 8 bases match TRBD2. With V trimmed by 4 bases and J by 1 base, 4 bases remained unmatched. This CDR3 comprises 14 residues. The germline V gene encodes CDR1 SQVTM and CDR2 ANQGSEA.

The chain carries TRBV7-8 and TRBJ1-3; a weak D match, TRBD1 (6 bases). Between the trimmed V and J ends, which lost 5 bases and 6 bases, there was a span of 14 bases. The CDR3 spans 14 residues. Germline CDR1 SGHVS, CDR2 FQNEAQ. This chain's CDR3 is CASSPGGGQNTIYF. The CDR3 coding sequence is TGTGCCAGCAGCCCCGGGGGGGGGCAAAACACCATATATTTT.

This sequence joins TRBV6-5 and TRBJ1-2, with 10 nucleotides matching TRBD1. The CDR3 has 14 residues. Trimming removed 8 bases from V and 5 bases from J; junction bases left unmatched: 8. Germline V CDR1 and CDR2: MNHEY, SVGAGI. For the CDR3, the DNA is TGTGCCAGCTATGAACCGGGACAGGGGTATGGCTACACCTTC. Its protein is CASYEPGQGYGYTF.

The rearrangement joins TRBV6-6 to TRBJ1-2, with TRBD1 identical over 8 bases. V shed 5 bases and J 8 bases; nucleotides not matched to a gene: 13. The CDR3 is made up of 15 amino acids. CDR1 and CDR2 (germline): MNHNY, SVGAGI (reference sequence). The CDR3 nucleotides read TGTGCCAGCAGTCCAACCCCCGGGACAGGTCCCGGCTACACCTTC. Protein product: CASSPTPGTGPGYTF.

The V gene is TRBV19, the J gene TRBJ2-1; D gene unclear. The V gene lost 2 bases and the J gene lost 5 bases, with 10 bases spanning the gap. The CDR3 runs 14 residues. Germline assignment: CDR1 LNHDA and CDR2 SQIVND (reference sequence). CDR3 in amino acids: CASSIQSSNNEQFF. The CDR3 nucleotides read TGTGCCAGTAGTATACAATCCTCTAACAATGAGCAGTTCTTC. Based on the CDR3 plus reference TRBV19 and TRBJ2-1, the full variable domain is DGGITQSPKYLFRKEGQNVTLSCEQNLNHDAMYWYRQDPGQGLRLIYYSQIVNDFQKGDIAEGYSVSREKKESFPLTVTSAQKNPTAFYLCASSIQSSNNEQFFGPGTRLTVL.